The 31 T cell receptor beta chains below were found in one sample sequenced in a study of cytomegalovirus exposure and HLA in healthy donors. The PCR had 60 Vbeta and 13 Jbeta primers. Some clones are missing from TCRdb's copy, which holds only in-frame ones; the method was immunoSEQ multiplex PCR. The table lists about 130,000 clones, roughly 79% of them singletons. The sequenced material came from PBMCs. The source of these receptors is a woman aged 40 to 49 in good health and CMV-seronegative.

This clone was counted once. The CDR3 here is CASAYSSYNEQFF. The CDR3 DNA sequence: TGTGCCAGTGCGTATAGCTCCTACAATGAGCAGTTCTTC. The rearrangement uses TRBV25-1 and TRBJ2-1; unclear D gene. V was trimmed by 9 bases and J by 0 bases, leaving 9 bases between them. The CDR3 contains 13 residues. Germline V gene lookup returns CDR1 MGHDK and CDR2 SYGVNS.

This sequence joins TRBV9 and TRBJ2-3; TRBD1 agrees at 11 bases. The CDR3 contains 14 residues. CDR1 is SGDLS, CDR2 YYNGEE, per germline. V lost 3 bases to trimming and J lost 6 bases; unmatched junction nucleotides: 3. CDR3 loop: CASSEGQGVDTQYF. CDR3 coding DNA: TGTGCCAGCAGCGAGGGACAGGGGGTTGATACGCAGTATTTT.

This clone was picked up a small number of times. The V and J genes are TRBV4-3 and TRBJ1-1; 8 positions match TRBD1. From germline, CDR1 is LGHNA and CDR2 YSLEER. Losses at the gene ends were 4 bases for V and 2 bases for J; bases not matched to a gene: 3. The CDR3 length is 14 residues. The CDR3 spells CASSRGQANTEAFF. Written as DNA, the CDR3 is TGCGCCAGCAGCCGGGGACAGGCTAACACTGAAGCTTTCTTT.

J is TRBJ1-1 and V is TRBV6-6, with D possibly matching TRBD1 (5 bases). Germline V lookup: CDR1 MNHNY, CDR2 SVGAGI (reference sequence). The germline V and J ends were trimmed by 3 bases and 3 bases, with 11 bases remaining between them. CDR3 length: 14 residues. The CDR3 DNA sequence: TGTGCCAGCAGTTATGGGGCGGCGGACACTGAAGCTTTCTTT. Its protein is CASSYGAADTEAFF.

In the case of this clone: A junction boundary mismatches the germline segment, possibly from a read error. The V gene is TRBV5-1, the J gene TRBJ2-3; 16 bases match TRBD2. Germline V gene data show CDR1 as SGHRS and CDR2 as YFSETQ. This CDR3 contains 15 residues. The chain's CDR3 is CASSLEGLAGGISIF. The CDR3 DNA reads TGCGCCAGCAGCTTGGAGGGACTAGCGGGGGGGATCTCGATATTT.

The CDR3 region is CASRGGSSGNTIYF. The CDR3 bases are TGTGCCAGCAGGGGGGGATCCTCTGGAAACACCATATATTTT. This chain uses TRBV6-1 with TRBJ1-3, with D tentatively TRBD1 (5 bases). From germline, CDR1 is MNHNS and CDR2 SASEGT. Trimming stripped 6 bases from V and 0 bases from J, with 9 bases between. The CDR3 is 14 residues long.

With regard to this clone: Other DNA sequences in the same sample also yield this CDR3. V gene TRBV10-3 combines with J gene TRBJ2-2, with D perhaps TRBD2 (5 bases). Germline assignment: CDR1 ENHRY and CDR2 SYGVKD. The CDR3 sequence is 16 residues long. V shed 0 bases and J shed 0 bases, with 8 bases lying between them. CDR3 sequence: CAISESRGTNTGELFF. CDR3 DNA sequence: TGTGCCATCAGTGAGTCTCGGGGTACGAACACCGGGGAGCTGTTTTTT.

The chain joins TRBV6-1 to TRBJ2-7; 7 bases match TRBD1. V lost 3 bases to trimming and J lost 5 bases; unmatched junction nucleotides: 7. The CDR3 loop spans 14 amino acids. From germline, CDR1 is MNHNS and CDR2 SASEGT. Here the CDR3 DNA reads TGTGCCAGCAGTGAGAGGGGGCTGGTTCACGAGCAGTACTTC. This encodes CASSERGLVHEQYF.

The rearrangement joins TRBV5-1 to TRBJ2-2, with D hard to call. The CDR3 is made up of 15 amino acids. Per germline, CDR1 SGHRS and CDR2 YFSETQ. V gave up 2 bases and J gave up 2 bases, with 10 bases separating them. DNA of the CDR3: TGCGCCAGCAGCTTAATGAGCCTAAACACCGGGGAGCTGTTTTTT. Protein product: CASSLMSLNTGELFF.

CDR3: CASSPGHTTYEQYF. Written as DNA, the CDR3 is TGTGCCAGCAGTCCGGGACATACCACCTACGAGCAGTACTTC. This chain links TRBV6-5 with TRBJ2-7; D possibly corresponds to TRBD1 (6 bases). V was clipped by 5 bases and J by 2 bases, with 13 bases between them. Germline CDR1 MNHEY, CDR2 SVGAGI. This CDR3 is built from 14 residues.

The V gene is TRBV7-9, the J gene TRBJ1-1, with 7 bases aligning to TRBD1. Germline V gene sequence: CDR1 SEHNR, CDR2 FQNEAQ (reference sequence). The CDR3 totals 15 residues. V was pared by 7 bases and J by 0 bases, with 8 bases of the junction left unmatched. CDR3 sequence reads: CASIDDREMNTEAFF. The CDR3 nucleotides are TGTGCCAGCATCGACGACAGGGAAATGAACACTGAAGCTTTCTTT.

The chain joins TRBV19 to TRBJ2-2, with 7 positions matching TRBD1. Germline V gene sequence: CDR1 LNHDA, CDR2 SQIVND (reference sequence). Trimming took 3 bases from V and 2 from J; bases not matched to a gene: 9. This CDR3 spans 17 amino acids. CDR3 sequence reads: CASSIGIGTVNTGELFF. CDR3 DNA: TGTGCCAGTAGTATTGGTATAGGGACAGTTAACACCGGGGAGCTGTTTTTT.

V usage is TRBV6-4 and J usage is TRBJ2-1; 9 bases fit TRBD1. CDR1 and CDR2 from the germline V gene are MRHNA and SNTAGT. The CDR3 runs 15 residues. The V and J ends lost 5 bases and 2 bases, in that order; junction bases with no gene match: 4. CDR3 coding DNA: TGTGCCAGCAGTTCGGGACAGGGCCCCTACAATGAGCAGTTCTTC. Protein product: CASSSGQGPYNEQFF.

The rearrangement joins TRBV11-2 to TRBJ1-2; tentative D call: TRBD1 (5 bases). The V gene's germline CDR1 is SGHAT and CDR2 FQNNGV. This CDR3 spans 14 amino acids. Trimming shortened V by 0 bases and J by 2 bases, and 7 bases separated the two germline ends. This CDR3 is CASSLEAGNYGYTF. The CDR3, as DNA: TGTGCCAGCAGCTTAGAGGCAGGGAACTATGGCTACACCTTC.

The chain joins TRBV5-4 to TRBJ1-2; TRBD1 is a possible D gene (5 bases). Germline loops: CDR1 SGHNT, CDR2 YYREEE (reference sequence). CDR3 length equals 16 residues. V gave up 1 base and J gave up 7 bases, with 20 bases separating them. In DNA, the CDR3 is TGTGCCAGCAGCTTGAAGGAGACAGCTAAAAAGGGTGGCTACACCTTC. The encoded protein is CASSLKETAKKGGYTF.

This clone was recorded only once. This chain joins TRBV6-5 and TRBJ2-1, with 8 positions matching TRBD1. The CDR3 spans 14 residues. Germline V lookup: CDR1 MNHEY, CDR2 SVGAGI. With 4 bases clipped from V and 10 bases from J, the junction kept 9 bases outside the gene matches. CDR3 amino acids: CASSSPQGAREQFF. The CDR3 DNA reads TGTGCCAGCAGTTCCCCGCAGGGGGCTCGGGAGCAGTTCTTC.

The V and J genes are TRBV4-2 and TRBJ2-1; D possibly corresponds to TRBD2 (6 bases). Germline CDR1 LGHNA, CDR2 YNFKEQ. V was pared by 0 bases and J by 0 bases, with 12 bases between. The CDR3 is made up of 17 amino acids. In DNA, the CDR3 is TGTGCCAGCAGCCAAGATAGCCGGGGGAGCTCCTACAATGAGCAGTTCTTC. Translating it yields CASSQDSRGSSYNEQFF.

This sequence joins TRBV6-1 and TRBJ1-5, with TRBD1 identical over 9 bases. Germline V gene sequence: CDR1 MNHNS, CDR2 SASEGT. V shed 5 bases and J 2 bases; nucleotides not matched to a gene: 4. The length of the CDR3 is 15 residues. The CDR3 DNA reads TGTGCCAGCAGTTCGACAGGGGGTGGCAATCAGCCCCAGCATTTT. It is translated as CASSSTGGGNQPQHF.

The rearrangement uses TRBV29-1 and TRBJ2-4, with TRBD2 matching 7 bases. Germline V CDR1 and CDR2: SQVTM, ANQGSEA. After removal of 3 bases from V and 6 bases from J, the junction contained 2 bases not matched to a gene. The length of the CDR3 is 12 residues. CDR3 residues: CSVETGGNIQYF. The CDR3 DNA follows: TGCAGCGTTGAGACGGGGGGAAACATTCAGTACTTC.

Only a few counts were recorded for this clone. V usage is TRBV7-9 and J usage is TRBJ2-5; the D is unclear. Germline CDR1 is SEHNR and CDR2 is FQNEAQ (reference sequence). V was cut by 5 bases and J by 5 bases, with 15 bases left in between. The CDR3 spans 14 residues. CDR3 coding DNA: TGTGCCAGCAGCCTTATGGGCGCTTGGGAGACCCAGTACTTC. Encoded protein: CASSLMGAWETQYF. The whole variable domain, filled in from reference TRBV7-9 and TRBJ2-5, reads DTGVSQNPRHKITKRGQNVTFRCDPISEHNRLYWYRQTLGQGPEFLTYFQNEAQLEKSRLLSDRFSAERPKGSFSTLEIQRTEQGDSAMYLCASSLMGAWETQYFGPGTRLLVL.

This clone occurred a few times. CDR3 bases: TGTGCCAGCAGCTCGAGCGGAGGACCCTCTGGGGCCAACGTCCTGACTTTC. This sequence encodes CASSSSGGPSGANVLTF. The chain links TRBV7-9 to TRBJ2-6; possibly TRBD2 for D (5 bases). V lost 4 bases and J lost 0, with 13 bases in between. The CDR3 covers 17 residues. Germline V gene data show CDR1 as SEHNR and CDR2 as FQNEAQ (reference sequence).

The V gene is TRBV30, the J gene TRBJ1-1, with D possibly matching TRBD1 (6 bases). Germline V lookup: CDR1 GTSNPN, CDR2 SVGIG (reference sequence). V gave up 8 bases and J gave up 4 bases, with 14 bases separating them. This CDR3 spans 12 amino acids. In nucleotides, the CDR3 is TGTGCCGGACACAGGGTTGCCACTGAAGCTTTCTTT. This gives the protein CAGHRVATEAFF.

This clone was counted between two and nine times. The rearrangement joins TRBV2 to TRBJ1-1; D is undetermined. This CDR3 region has 13 residues. Germline V gene lookup returns CDR1 SNHLY and CDR2 FYNNEI. V lost 7 bases to trimming and J lost 1 base, with 10 bases between them. The CDR3 DNA follows: TGTGCCAGCACGGAACGGGAGAACACTGAAGCTTTCTTT. Translation: CASTERENTEAFF.

The chain links TRBV18 to TRBJ1-1; TRBD1 matches 7 bases. CDR1 and CDR2 from the germline V gene are KGHSH and LQKENI. The CDR3 is 15 residues long. Germline trimming cut 5 bases from V and 1 base from J; bases unmatched to any gene: 7. CDR3 DNA: TGTGCCAGCTCAGGACAGGATCGTCGGAACACTGAAGCTTTCTTT. It specifies CASSGQDRRNTEAFF.

The rearrangement uses TRBV28 and TRBJ1-1, with a possible D match to TRBD1 (5 bases). Germline CDR1 reads MDHEN; CDR2 reads SYDVKM. V gave up 4 bases and J gave up 6 bases, with 21 bases separating them. The CDR3 has 16 residues. The CDR3 bases are TGTGCCAGCAGTTCCCCCTTGGGGCAGGGAGGCTCTGAAGCTTTCTTT. Translated: CASSSPLGQGGSEAFF.

The chain links TRBV7-6 to TRBJ2-1; no clear D. The CDR3 is 16 residues long. Between the trimmed V and J ends, which lost 1 base and 0 bases, there was a span of 10 bases. Germline V CDR1 and CDR2: SGHVS, FNYEAQ. The CDR3 is CASSLVAASSYNEQFF. The CDR3 nucleotides read TGTGCCAGCAGCTTAGTTGCGGCGAGCTCCTACAATGAGCAGTTCTTC.

The chain recombines TRBV6-1 with TRBJ1-2; D unresolved. This CDR3 spans 14 amino acids. Trimming removed 10 bases at V and 2 bases at J, with 17 bases between. From germline, CDR1 is MNHNS and CDR2 SASEGT. The CDR3 spells CATTGGSWNYGYTF. The DNA of the CDR3 is TGTGCCACCACGGGAGGGTCATGGAACTATGGCTACACCTTC.

The chain combines TRBV4-2 with TRBJ1-2; tentatively, D is TRBD1 (6 bases). Germline-derived CDR1 and CDR2 are LGHNA and YNFKEQ. This CDR3 spans 16 amino acids. V dropped 0 bases and J dropped 2 bases, with 13 bases sitting between them. CDR3 DNA sequence: TGTGCCAGCAGCCAAGATTCGTGGCAGGGGAACTATGGCTACACCTTC. Translation gives CASSQDSWQGNYGYTF.

This chain joins TRBV28 and TRBJ1-1, with TRBD1 as a possible D gene (5 bases). This CDR3 spans 12 amino acids. Germline V gene data show CDR1 as MDHEN and CDR2 as SYDVKM. V was pared by 5 bases and J by 11 bases, with 15 bases between. CDR3 region: CASSIPRVRAFF. CDR3 nucleotide sequence: TGTGCCAGCAGTATTCCCAGGGTGAGGGCTTTCTTT.

V usage is TRBV4-3 and J usage is TRBJ2-3, with 10 bases aligning to TRBD2. This CDR3 is 16 amino acids long. The germline V gene has CDR1 LGHNA and CDR2 YSLEER. V lost 4 bases, J lost 3 bases, and 7 bases stayed unmatched. CDR3: CASSREASGGTDTQYF. The CDR3 DNA is TGCGCCAGCAGCCGGGAGGCTAGCGGGGGAACAGATACGCAGTATTTT.

This chain links TRBV4-1 with TRBJ2-1; 11 bases fit TRBD2. CDR1 is MGHRA and CDR2 is YSYEKL in the germline V gene. The length of the CDR3 is 16 residues. Germline trimming cut 4 bases from V and 5 bases from J; bases unmatched to any gene: 7. Here the CDR3 reads CASSPGLAVRDNEQFF. DNA of the CDR3: TGCGCCAGCAGCCCGGGACTAGCGGTACGGGACAATGAGCAGTTCTTC.